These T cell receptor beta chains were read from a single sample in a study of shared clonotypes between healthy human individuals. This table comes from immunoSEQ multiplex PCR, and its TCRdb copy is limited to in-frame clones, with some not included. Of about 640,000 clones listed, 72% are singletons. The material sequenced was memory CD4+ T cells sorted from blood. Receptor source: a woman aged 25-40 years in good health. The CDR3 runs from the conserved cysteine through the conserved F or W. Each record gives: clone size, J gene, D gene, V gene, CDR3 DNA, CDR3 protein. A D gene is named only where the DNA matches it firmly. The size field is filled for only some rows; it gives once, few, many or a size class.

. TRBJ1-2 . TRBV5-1 TGCGCCAGCAGCTTGGTGCAGAGGGAAGGCTACACCTTC CASSLVQREGYTF
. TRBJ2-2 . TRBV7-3 TGTGCCAGCAGCTTACGACAGACAAGTAACACCGGGGAGCTGTTTTTT CASSLRQTSNTGELFF
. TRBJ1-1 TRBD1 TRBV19 TGTGCCAGTAGTAATGTGGACAGGGGGCCAGTTGAAGCTTTCTTT CASSNVDRGPVEAFF
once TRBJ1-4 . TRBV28 TGTGCCAGCAACCCGACAGGCGAAACGGAAAAACTGTTTTTT CASNPTGETEKLFF
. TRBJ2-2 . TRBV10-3 TGTGCCATCAGTGAGGAGGTGGGAGTAGGCACCGGGGAGCTGTTTTTT CAISEEVGVGTGELFF
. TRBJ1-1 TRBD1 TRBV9 TGTGCCAGCAGCGTAAATCACGGGACAGGGCACACTGAAGCTTTCTTT CASSVNHGTGHTEAFF
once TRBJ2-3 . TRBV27 TGTGCCAGCAGTTTCCGGGGCCGCTCTGATACGCAGTATTTT CASSFRGRSDTQYF
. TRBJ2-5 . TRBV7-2 TGTGCCAGCAGCCGCGGGGACTTTCAAGAGACCCAGTACTTC CASSRGDFQETQYF
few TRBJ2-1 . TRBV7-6 TGTGCCAGCAGCTTGTCAGGGCTCTCCTACAATGAGCAGTTCTTC CASSLSGLSYNEQFF
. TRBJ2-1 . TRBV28 TGTGCCAGCAGTTTGAGTGGGATGTATAGCAATGAGCAGTTCTTC CASSLSGMYSNEQFF
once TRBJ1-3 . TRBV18 TGTGCCAGCTCACCACCGGGCAGGAACTCTGGAAACACCATATATTTT CASSPPGRNSGNTIYF
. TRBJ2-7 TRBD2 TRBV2 TGTGCCAGCACTTCGTTCACTAGCGGTCTCTACGAGCAGTACTTC CASTSFTSGLYEQYF
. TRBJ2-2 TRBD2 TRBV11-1 TGTGCCAGCAGCCCGCTAGCGGGAGGTGTCACCGGGGAGCTGTTTTTT CASSPLAGGVTGELFF
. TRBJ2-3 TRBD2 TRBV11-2 TGTGCCAGCAGCTTGGGACTAGCGGGAGCCCGCACAGATACGCAGTATTTT CASSLGLAGARTDTQYF
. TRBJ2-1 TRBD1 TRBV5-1 TGCGCCAGTACCGGACAGGGGGCGTCCAATGAGCAGTTCTTC CASTGQGASNEQFF
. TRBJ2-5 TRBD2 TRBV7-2 TGTGCCAGCAGCCACGGGACTAGCGGGAAGACCCAGTACTTC CASSHGTSGKTQYF
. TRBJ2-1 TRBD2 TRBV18 TGTGCCAGCTATCCCCCCTCACTAGCGGGGAATGAGCAGTTCTTC CASYPPSLAGNEQFF
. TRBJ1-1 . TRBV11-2 TGTGCCAGCAGCTTAGTTGGGGGGGGGAACACTGAAGCTTTCTTT CASSLVGGGNTEAFF
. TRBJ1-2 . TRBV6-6 TGTGCCAGCAGACTGGACGTCTCGGGTGGCTACACCTTC CASRLDVSGGYTF
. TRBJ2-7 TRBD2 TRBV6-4 TGTGCCGCCAGTGCGGGGGGGTACGAGCAGTACTTC CAASAGGYEQYF
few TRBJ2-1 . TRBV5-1 TGCGCCAGCAGCTTGGCACCCGGAAGCTCCTACAATGAGCAGTTCTTC CASSLAPGSSYNEQFF
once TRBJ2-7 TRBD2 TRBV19 TGTGCCAGTAGAGGGGGACTAGCAGGCTCCGAGCAGTACTTC CASRGGLAGSEQYF
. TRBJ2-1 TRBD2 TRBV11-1 TGTGCCAGCAGCCGGGGACTAGCGGGAGGGAAGTACAATGAGCAGTTCTTC CASSRGLAGGKYNEQFF